This T cell receptor beta chain stems from a study of early stage breast cancer tumors (dated by TCRdb to about 2017). For the wider study: Of the roughly 16 invasive breast tumors, roughly 13 were found to be estrogen receptor-positive, progesterone receptor-positive and HER2-negative. Of the roughly twelve ER+/PR+/HER2- tumors, eight were classified as invasive ductal carcinomas and four as invasive lobular carcinomas. On average, each sample got approximately 9.8-fold read coverage. A total of 2,651,842 templates, representing some 1 million unique clonotypes, were detected across all samples.

Dicing about 20-50 mg of tumor tissue typically produced more than 2.5 ug of DNA. The study profiled bulk TCR beta-chain repertoires in matched peripheral blood, tumor and adjacent normal breast tissue taken from approximately 15 patients with early-stage breast cancer. After resection, visually identified tumor tissue was excised and placed in prechilled RNAlater. Tumor tissue (about 17-55 mg) was diced and homogenized in RLTplus buffer with beta-mercaptoethanol and antifoaming agent using a TissueLyser II. Genomic DNA was extracted with the Qiagen AllPrep DNA/RNA Mini kit. Results the study describes overall, beyond this receptor: Enriched TCRB sequences shared across patients were found to be mostly commonly generated sequences that were unlikely to play an important role in the tumor microenvironment. Bulk genomic DNA sequencing of unsorted cells missed chain pairing and functional markers such as CD4, CD8 and FOXP3. Tumors showed approximately 2.5-fold higher T cell density and higher clonality than adjacent normal breast tissue. Repertoires from blood and normal breast were more alike than repertoires from blood and tumor, and in about 90% of the 16 patients, comparing each tissue with blood separated tumor from normal. The small cohort size prevented analysis by tumor subtype.

The CDR3 starts with the cysteine, ends with the phenylalanine, and has 15 residues. The only DNA kept is the CDR3, 45 bases in frame from the first base. The germline V gene gives CDR1 as SGHAT and CDR2 as FQNNGV. V is pruned by 5 bases and J by 2 bases, leaving 5 bases of the junction without a gene match. In regard to this clone: Its antigen remains undetermined. Within one base of it there is no much larger clone, and no base qualities were kept.

Each sample was amplified in two independent genomic DNA replicates, using approximately 0.5 ug for blood and around 1.5 ug for tumor or normal breast. Following the manufacturer's instructions, the ImmunoSeq Intro kit was used to carry out TCRB sequencing on genomic DNA. The multiplex PCR ran for around 30 cycles using proprietary primers and spike-in control sequences for absolute quantification. Single-end 150-bp reads were used to sequence an 87-bp fragment spanning the CDR3 plus the flanking V and J genes. Seven samples, with two replicates for each sample, were multiplexed per lane of an Illumina MiSeq using version 3.0 chemistry. Concerning the study's data processing: Raw data were processed by the vendor's proprietary pipeline, with both replicates merged into one result per sample. To define clonotypes, the study grouped productive rearrangements that shared the V-gene family, CDR3 amino acid sequence and J-gene segment. Clonality was computed as 1 minus the normalized Shannon entropy (Pielou evenness) of TCRB abundances. To estimate T cell density, the total number of templates was divided by the input cell count, which was inferred from how much DNA went in. Recon, run with its default parameters, was used to estimate overall repertoire diversity and clonality. Tumor-enriched clonotypes were defined as having over 0.1% abundance in tumor and at least 32-fold higher abundance than in normal breast. In its TCRdb copy, this immuneACCESS table keeps in-frame sequences only and misses some clones. Where compared with another copy, unresolved V genes explain less than half of these, and the others have no known cause. The DNA was the basis for D and trimming; V, J and clone size are from that table. This sample comprises some 32,000 clones, more than 65% of them detected only once. The top ten hold over 9.5% of the sample.

The receptor chain draws on TRBV11-2 and TRBJ2-1, with 8 bases in between that match TRBD1. The sample comprised breast tumor tissue. The sequence derives from a young adult with breast cancer. The CDR3 sequence is CASSGGQETYNEQFF. The nucleotide sequence reads TGTGCCAGCAGCGGGGGACAGGAAACCTACAATGAGCAGTTCTTC. Full variable domain (CDR3 extended with the reference TRBV11-2 and TRBJ2-1 proteins): EAGVAQSPRYKIIEKRQSVAFWCNPISGHATLYWYQQILGQGPKLLIQFQNNGVVDDSQLPKDRFSAERLKGVDSTLKIQPAKLEDSAVYLCASSGGQETYNEQFFGPGTRLTVL.